A selection of T cell receptor beta chains follows, all from one sample in a study of Ad26.COV2.S vaccination and SARS-CoV-2 variants. Some clones are missing from TCRdb's copy, which holds only in-frame ones; the method was immunoSEQ multiplex PCR. This table holds roughly 400,000 clones, about 90% found once. The sample consisted of peripheral blood, taken in a trial of Ad26.COV2.S vaccine versus placebo. The receptors were gathered from a person between 18 and 60 years old who received the Ad26.COV2.S COVID-19 vaccine or a placebo. Both conserved end residues are part of each CDR3.

TRBV5-4,TRBJ2-5,CASSTFSGSRDETQYF
TRBV27,TRBJ2-1,CASSSIWGQARDEQFF
TRBV5-1,TRBJ2-1,CASSGGTSGRDEQFF
TRBV13,TRBJ2-7,CASSAPGAKSEQYF
TRBV29-1,TRBJ1-3,CSVVGGTGNTIYF
TRBV24-1,TRBJ2-1,CATSDPGTGGDNEQFF
TRBV24-1,TRBJ2-3,CATSEPGPKSKSTDTQYF
TRBV3-1/TRBV3-2,TRBJ2-1,CASSQRRSSYNEQFF
TRBV7-9,TRBJ2-1,CASSRGREAGNEQFF
TRBV5-5,TRBJ1-2,CASSGQTYGYTF
TRBV6-2/TRBV6-3,TRBJ2-2,CASSPLRQGAGTGELFF
TRBV10-3,TRBJ2-5,CAISSAGRQETQYF
TRBV2,TRBJ2-5,CASSWSGSVETQYF
TRBV6-2/TRBV6-3,TRBJ2-2,CASSQLRGIRREGRTGELFF
TRBV30,TRBJ1-1,CAWRVPDRGSKAFF
TRBV27,TRBJ2-2,CASSLYGRASGELFF
TRBV6-2/TRBV6-3,TRBJ2-3,CASSYRGTSEPDTQYF
TRBV7-8,TRBJ2-1,CASSAGLAGDGEQFF
TRBV19,TRBJ2-1,CASGVEQFF
TRBV7-2,TRBJ2-5,CASSLDRGLGETQYF
TRBV11-3,TRBJ2-5,CASSTGLQETQYF
TRBV5-1,TRBJ2-2,CASSEDGNTGELFF
TRBV2,TRBJ2-1,CASPRDREYNEQFF
TRBV5-6,TRBJ1-1,CASSPGTAPEAFF
TRBV6-5,TRBJ1-5,CASSAGQGASQPQHF
TRBV12-3/TRBV12-4,TRBJ2-1,CASSFGGLEQFF
TRBV2,TRBJ2-2,CASSGSSVPGELFF
TRBV6-2/TRBV6-3,TRBJ2-3,CASSYSPGQGTDTQYF
TRBV14,TRBJ2-7,CASSESGNSYEQYF
TRBV29-1,TRBJ2-7,CSVGDAGSYEQYF